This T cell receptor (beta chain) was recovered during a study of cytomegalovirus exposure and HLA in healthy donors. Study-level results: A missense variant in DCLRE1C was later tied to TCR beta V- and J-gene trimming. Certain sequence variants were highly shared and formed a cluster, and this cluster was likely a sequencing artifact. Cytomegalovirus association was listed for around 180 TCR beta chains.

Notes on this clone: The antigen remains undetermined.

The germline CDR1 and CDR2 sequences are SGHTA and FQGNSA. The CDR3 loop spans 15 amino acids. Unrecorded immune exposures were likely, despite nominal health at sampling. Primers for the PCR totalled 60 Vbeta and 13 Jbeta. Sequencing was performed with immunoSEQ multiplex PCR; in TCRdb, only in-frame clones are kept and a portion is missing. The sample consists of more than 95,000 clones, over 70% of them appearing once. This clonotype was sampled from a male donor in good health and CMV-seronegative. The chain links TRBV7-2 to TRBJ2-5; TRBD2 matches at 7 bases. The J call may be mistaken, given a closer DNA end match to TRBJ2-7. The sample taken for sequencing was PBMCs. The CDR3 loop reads CASSFSGINSYEQYF. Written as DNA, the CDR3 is TGTGCCAGCAGTTTCAGCGGGATAAACTCCTACGAGCAGTACTTC.